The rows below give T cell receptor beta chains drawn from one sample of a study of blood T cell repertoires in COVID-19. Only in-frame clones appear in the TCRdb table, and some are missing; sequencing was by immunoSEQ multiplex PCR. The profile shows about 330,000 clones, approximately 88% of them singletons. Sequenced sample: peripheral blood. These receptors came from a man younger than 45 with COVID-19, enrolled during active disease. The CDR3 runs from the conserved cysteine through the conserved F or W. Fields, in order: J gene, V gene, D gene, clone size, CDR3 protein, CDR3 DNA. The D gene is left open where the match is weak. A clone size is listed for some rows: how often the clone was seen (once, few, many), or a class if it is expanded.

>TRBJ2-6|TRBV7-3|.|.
CASSTDRPGSGANVLTF
TGTGCCAGCAGCACTGACAGACCAGGTTCAGGGGCCAACGTCCTGACTTTC
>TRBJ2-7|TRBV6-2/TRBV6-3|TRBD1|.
CASSRQGYEQYF
TGTGCCAGCAGTCGACAGGGCTACGAGCAGTACTTC
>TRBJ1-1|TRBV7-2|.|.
CASSLGYKPGAFF
TGTGCCAGCAGCTTAGGGTATAAACCGGGTGCTTTCTTT
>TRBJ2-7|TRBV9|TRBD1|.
CASSVGQGAGYEQYF
TGTGCCAGCAGCGTAGGGCAGGGGGCTGGCTACGAGCAGTACTTC
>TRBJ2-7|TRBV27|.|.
CASSFGPWYEQYF
TGTGCCAGCAGTTTTGGGCCTTGGTACGAGCAGTACTTC
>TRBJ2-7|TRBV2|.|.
CASSEAAGRFYEQYF
TGTGCCAGCAGTGAAGCGGCAGGGCGGTTCTACGAGCAGTACTTC
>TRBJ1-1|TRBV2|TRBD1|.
CASSDPTGGTEAFF
TGTGCCAGCAGTGACCCGACAGGGGGCACTGAAGCTTTCTTT
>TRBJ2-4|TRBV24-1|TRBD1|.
CATSETGRGQNIQYF
TGTGCCACCAGTGAGACAGGGAGAGGGCAAAACATTCAGTACTTC
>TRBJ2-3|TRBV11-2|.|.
CASSFSGTSTDTQYF
TGTGCCAGCAGCTTTAGCGGAACTAGCACAGATACGCAGTATTTT
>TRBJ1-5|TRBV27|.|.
CASSPHLDGGFNQPQHF
TGTGCCAGCAGCCCGCACCTAGACGGAGGCTTCAATCAGCCCCAGCATTTT
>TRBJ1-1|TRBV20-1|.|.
CSASFSEGRNTEAFF
TGCAGTGCTAGTTTTTCTGAGGGAAGGAACACTGAAGCTTTCTTT
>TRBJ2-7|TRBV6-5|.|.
CASSYRGNEQYF
TGTGCCAGCAGTTACCGGGGGAACGAGCAGTACTTC
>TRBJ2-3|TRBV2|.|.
CASTDRAPSTDTQYF
TGTGCCAGCACTGACAGAGCGCCTAGCACAGATACGCAGTATTTT
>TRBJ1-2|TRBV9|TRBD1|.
CASSVRDRVLLDYGYTF
TGTGCCAGCAGCGTCCGGGACAGGGTCCTCTTGGACTATGGCTACACCTTC
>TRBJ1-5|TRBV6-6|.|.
CASSLDRVQQPQHF
TGTGCCAGCAGTCTTGATCGGGTCCAACAGCCCCAGCATTTT
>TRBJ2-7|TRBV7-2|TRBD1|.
CASSLRLTGPYEQYF
TGTGCCAGCAGCTTACGACTGACAGGGCCCTACGAGCAGTACTTC
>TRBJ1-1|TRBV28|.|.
CASSLWGQRVAEAFF
TGTGCCAGCAGTTTATGGGGACAACGCGTAGCTGAAGCTTTCTTT
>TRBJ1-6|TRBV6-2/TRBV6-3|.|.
CASSYFRGEGSPLHF
TGTGCCAGCAGTTACTTCAGGGGTGAAGGTTCACCCCTCCACTTT
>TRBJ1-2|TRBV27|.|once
CASSLMAGDYGYTF
TGTGCCAGCAGTTTAATGGCCGGGGACTATGGCTACACCTTC
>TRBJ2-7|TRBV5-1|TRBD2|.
CASSPLAEAPYEQYF
TGCGCCAGCAGCCCGCTAGCGGAGGCCCCCTACGAGCAGTACTTC
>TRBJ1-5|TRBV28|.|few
CASSLSEESNQPQHF
TGTGCCAGCAGTTTATCTGAAGAGAGCAATCAGCCCCAGCATTTT
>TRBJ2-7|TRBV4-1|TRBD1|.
CASSPGTGWDEQYF
TGCGCCAGCAGCCCCGGGACAGGGTGGGATGAGCAGTACTTC
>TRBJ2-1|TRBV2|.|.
CASRGQPEFSYNEQFF
TGTGCCAGCAGAGGACAGCCCGAGTTCTCCTACAATGAGCAGTTCTTC
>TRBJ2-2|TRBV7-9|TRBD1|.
CASSSSGGTNTGELFF
TGTGCCAGCAGCTCTTCAGGGGGAACGAACACCGGGGAGCTGTTTTTT
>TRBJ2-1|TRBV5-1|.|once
CASSLGGGTLNNEQFF
TGCGCCAGCAGCTTGGGTGGTGGGACTCTAAACAATGAGCAGTTCTTC
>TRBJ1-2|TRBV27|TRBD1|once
CASSPRDRDHGYTF
TGTGCCAGCAGTCCCCGGGACAGGGACCATGGCTACACCTTC
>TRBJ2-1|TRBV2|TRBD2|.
CASSEAVAGGYEQFF
TGTGCCAGCAGTGAAGCGGTAGCGGGAGGGTATGAGCAGTTCTTC
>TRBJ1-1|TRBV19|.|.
CASSITGTDNTEAFF
TGTGCCAGTAGTATAACAGGGACGGACAACACTGAAGCTTTCTTT
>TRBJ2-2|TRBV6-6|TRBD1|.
CASSTGQGLTGELFF
TGTGCCAGCAGTACGGGACAGGGGCTCACCGGGGAGCTGTTTTTT
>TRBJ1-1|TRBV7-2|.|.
CASSRLVPQAFF
TGTGCCAGCAGCCGACTCGTTCCACAAGCTTTCTTT
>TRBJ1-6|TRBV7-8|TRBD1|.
CASSLEGTESLHF
TGTGCCAGCAGCTTAGAGGGGACAGAGTCCCTCCACTTT
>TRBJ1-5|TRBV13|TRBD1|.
CASSLNRGGQPQHF
TGTGCCAGCAGCCTAAACAGGGGGGGGCAGCCCCAGCATTTT
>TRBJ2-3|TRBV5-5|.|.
CASRTGVPTDTQYF
TGTGCCAGCAGAACCGGGGTACCCACAGATACGCAGTATTTT
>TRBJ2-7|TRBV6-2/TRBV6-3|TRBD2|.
CASSKAGISSYEQYF
TGTGCCAGCAGTAAAGCGGGGATTAGCTCCTACGAGCAGTACTTC
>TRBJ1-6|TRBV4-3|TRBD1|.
CASSQDLRGNSPLHF
TGCGCCAGCAGCCAAGATCTCAGGGGGAATTCACCCCTCCACTTT
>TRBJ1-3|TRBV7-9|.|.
CASSLETASSGNTIYF
TGTGCCAGCAGCTTAGAGACAGCAAGCTCTGGAAACACCATATATTTT
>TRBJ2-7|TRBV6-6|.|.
CASTVNGLAYEQYF
TGTGCCAGCACCGTGAACGGGTTAGCCTACGAGCAGTACTTC
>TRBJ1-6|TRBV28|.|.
CASSLRITPNSPLHF
TGTGCCAGCAGTTTGCGGATCACACCGAATTCACCCCTCCACTTT
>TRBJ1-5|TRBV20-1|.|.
CSASAPRAGQPQHF
TGCAGTGCTAGTGCCCCGAGGGCGGGTCAGCCCCAGCATTTT
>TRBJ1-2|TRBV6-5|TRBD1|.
CASRGTGDIYGYTF
TGTGCCAGCAGGGGAACAGGGGATATCTATGGCTACACCTTC
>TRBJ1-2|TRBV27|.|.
CASSPRGTYGYTF
TGTGCCAGCAGCCCTCGGGGTACCTATGGCTACACCTTC
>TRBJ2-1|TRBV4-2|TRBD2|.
CASSQAHSGTSGMTDRFF
TGTGCCAGCAGCCAAGCCCACTCCGGGACTAGCGGGATGACCGATCGGTTCTTC
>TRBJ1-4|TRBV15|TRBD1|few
CATSRGTGATNEKLFF
TGTGCCACCAGCAGGGGGACAGGGGCAACTAATGAAAAACTGTTTTTT